This TCR beta chain was sequenced for a study of monozygotic twins with inflammatory bowel disease. Study-wide findings and caveats: Different T cell subtypes could not be distinguished. Variability in patient repertoires may have come partly from differing immunosuppressive treatments.

Researchers used roughly 3.5 ug of total RNA for each TCR library. cDNA encoding TCRalpha and TCRbeta underwent two nested PCRs of approximately 17 and 9 cycles, each of which was followed by bead purification. TCRdb reanalyzed the 5' RACE reads and collapses them to one entry per CDR3 protein, without DNA. In all, the sample yields around 380,000 distinct CDR3 sequences. This CDR3 is 14 amino acids long. Germline lookup yields CDR1 WSHSY and CDR2 SAAADI. A note on this clonotype: Its antigen is unidentified.

The sample taken for sequencing was blood. The chain is built from TRBV10-2 and TRBJ1-3. The sequence derives from a human donor with ulcerative colitis or Crohn's disease, or a healthy co-twin of an affected twin (not recorded which). CDR3 protein: CASSHGTGPNTIYF.